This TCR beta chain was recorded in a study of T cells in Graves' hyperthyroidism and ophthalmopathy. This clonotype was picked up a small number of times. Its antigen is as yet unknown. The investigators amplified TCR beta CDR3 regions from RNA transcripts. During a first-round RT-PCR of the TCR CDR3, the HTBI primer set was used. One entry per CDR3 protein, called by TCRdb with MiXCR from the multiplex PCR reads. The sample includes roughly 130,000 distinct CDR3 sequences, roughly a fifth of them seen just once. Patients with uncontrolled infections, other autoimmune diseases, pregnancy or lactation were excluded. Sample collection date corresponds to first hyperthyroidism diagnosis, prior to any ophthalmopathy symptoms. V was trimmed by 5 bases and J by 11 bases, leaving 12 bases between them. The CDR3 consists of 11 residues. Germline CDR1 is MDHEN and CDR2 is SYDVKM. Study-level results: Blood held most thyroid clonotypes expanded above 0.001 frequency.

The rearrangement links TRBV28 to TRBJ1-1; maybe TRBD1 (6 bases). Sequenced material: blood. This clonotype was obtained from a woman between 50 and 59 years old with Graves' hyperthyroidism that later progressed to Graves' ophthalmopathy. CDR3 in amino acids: CASSPQGFAFF. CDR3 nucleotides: TGTGCCAGCAGTCCCCAGGGGTTTGCTTTCTTT.